This passage covers 20 T cell receptor beta chains from one sample sequenced in a study of blood T cell repertoires in COVID-19. Generated by immunoSEQ multiplex PCR, the TCRdb table keeps only in-frame clones and is missing some. The sample has 250,000 to 300,000 clones, roughly 86% seen once. The sequenced sample was PBMCs or T cells enriched from blood (not recorded which). These receptors all come from a woman aged 50 to 60 who had been exposed to COVID-19.

The chain uses TRBV7-9 and TRBJ2-7; TRBD2 is a possible D gene (6 bases). Trimming shortened V by 5 bases and J by 3 bases, and 14 bases separated the two germline ends. The CDR3 consists of 14 residues. CDR1 is SEHNR and CDR2 is FQNEAQ in the germline V gene (reference sequence). CDR3 DNA sequence: TGTGCCAGCAGCCCCAGGAGGGGAAGCTACGAGCAGTACTTC. It yields the protein CASSPRRGSYEQYF.

This rearrangement joins TRBV30 to TRBJ1-2; D call uncertain. The CDR3 is made up of 12 amino acids. The germline V and J ends were trimmed by 5 bases and 4 bases, with 11 bases remaining between them. Germline V lookup: CDR1 GTSNPN, CDR2 SVGIG (reference sequence). The CDR3 nucleotides are TGTGCCTGGGGGATCGGTGGCTATGGCTACACCTTC. Protein: CAWGIGGYGYTF.

Remarks on this clone: A junction end diverges from the germline sequence, so it may reflect a read error. The V gene is TRBV28, the J gene TRBJ1-2; TRBD1 agrees at 10 bases. This CDR3 spans 13 amino acids. CDR1 MDHEN and CDR2 SYDVKM come from the germline V gene. The CDR3 DNA reads as TGTGCCACCGGGGACAGGGGAAACTTTGGCTACACCTTC. This codes for CATGDRGNFGYTF.

The chain recombines TRBV27 with TRBJ1-6; D is undetermined. There are 15 residues in the CDR3. The germline V and J ends were trimmed by 10 bases and 0 bases, with 13 bases remaining between them. CDR1 is MNHEY and CDR2 is SMNVEV in the germline V gene (reference sequence). CDR3 nucleotide sequence: TGTGCCACCTTACCCTTGAGCTCCTATAATTCACCCCTCCACTTT. Amino acids: CATLPLSSYNSPLHF.

This rearrangement joins TRBV4-1 to TRBJ2-7; possibly TRBD2 for D (6 bases). Germline V lookup: CDR1 MGHRA, CDR2 YSYEKL. The CDR3 has 17 residues. Trimming stripped 1 base from V and 2 bases from J, with 18 bases between. DNA of the CDR3: TGCGCCAGCAGCCAAGGGGTCCCCACGCGGGGAGCCTACGAGCAGTACTTC. The encoded protein is CASSQGVPTRGAYEQYF.

V is TRBV10-3 and J is TRBJ2-1, with 13 bases identical to TRBD2. CDR1 is ENHRY, CDR2 SYGVKD, per germline. The junction had 2 bases not matched to a gene; V was cut back by 3 bases and J by 0 bases. CDR3 length equals 17 residues. Here the CDR3 reads CAISERTSGGSYNEQFF. CDR3 in DNA: TGTGCCATCAGTGAAAGGACTAGCGGGGGCTCCTACAATGAGCAGTTCTTC.

This chain links TRBV6-5 with TRBJ1-5; a weak D match, TRBD1 (5 bases). The germline V and J ends were trimmed by 6 bases and 5 bases, with 17 bases remaining between them. In germline, CDR1 is MNHEY, CDR2 SVGAGI. The length of the CDR3 is 15 residues. CDR3 in amino acids: CASSEWGLGDQPQHF. As DNA, the CDR3 is TGTGCCAGCAGCGAGTGGGGATTAGGGGATCAGCCCCAGCATTTT.

This clone was seen only a few times. The rearrangement links TRBV27 to TRBJ2-2, with D perhaps TRBD1 (5 bases). V shed 10 bases and J shed 3 bases, with 12 bases lying between them. CDR3 length equals 13 residues. In germline, CDR1 is MNHEY, CDR2 SMNVEV (reference sequence). This chain's CDR3 is CATQDKYTGELFF. CDR3 nucleotide sequence: TGTGCCACCCAGGACAAATACACCGGGGAGCTGTTTTTT.

The rearrangement links TRBV7-2 to TRBJ2-1; a weak D match, TRBD2 (6 bases). CDR1 and CDR2 from the germline V gene are SGHTA and FQGNSA. This CDR3 is built from 17 residues. With 1 base removed from V and 5 bases from J, the gap between germline ends came to 18 bases. The CDR3 nucleotides read TGTGCCAGCAGCTTAGGGCCCCTTCGGGGGTTTGACAATGAGCAGTTCTTC. Translated, it gives CASSLGPLRGFDNEQFF.

This chain uses TRBV11-1 with TRBJ2-7, with 11 bases matching TRBD2. This CDR3 region has 16 residues. CDR1 and CDR2 from the germline V gene are SGHAT and FQDESV (reference sequence). The V segment lost 2 bases and the J segment 3 bases; nucleotides outside the gene matches: 6. The CDR3 sequence is CASSLSPGLAGYEQYF. In nucleotides, the CDR3 is TGTGCCAGCAGCTTAAGCCCCGGACTAGCGGGCTACGAGCAGTACTTC.

This clone has a handful of counts. The rearrangement uses TRBV5-4 and TRBJ2-5; a possible D gene is TRBD1 (6 bases). Germline lookup yields CDR1 SGHNT and CDR2 YYREEE (reference sequence). The length of the CDR3 is 13 residues. V lost 3 bases and J 5 bases, leaving 11 bases between the germline ends. The CDR3 protein is CASSSWTAETQYF. The CDR3 nucleotides are TGTGCCAGCAGCTCCTGGACAGCGGAGACCCAGTACTTC. Drawing the rest from reference TRBV5-4 and TRBJ2-5, the complete variable domain is ETGVTQSPTHLIKTRGQQVTLRCSSQSGHNTVSWYQQALGQGPQFIFQYYREEENGRGNFPPRFSGLQFPNYSSELNVNALELDDSALYLCASSSWTAETQYFGPGTRLLVL.

The CDR3 region is CASRAGGVANEKLFF. The DNA of the CDR3 is TGTGCCAGCAGAGCGGGGGGGGTGGCTAATGAAAAACTGTTTTTT. The J gene is TRBJ1-4, the V gene TRBV28; D is possibly TRBD1 (5 bases). V was cut by 6 bases and J by 3 bases, with 14 bases left in between. Germline V lookup: CDR1 MDHEN, CDR2 SYDVKM. This CDR3 comprises 15 residues.

The chain has TRBV18 and TRBJ1-5; 9 bases fit TRBD1. The CDR3 has 14 residues. V lost 5 bases and J lost 7; bases outside the gene matches: 6. Germline V gene sequence: CDR1 KGHSH, CDR2 LQKENI. For the CDR3, the DNA is TGTGCCAGCTCATCCGGGACAGGGAAACAGCCCCAGCATTTT. It yields the protein CASSSGTGKQPQHF.

This sequence joins TRBV28 and TRBJ2-2, with 8 bases matching TRBD2. The CDR3 runs to 16 residues. V lost 3 bases, J lost 2 bases, and 5 bases stayed unmatched. From germline, CDR1 is MDHEN and CDR2 SYDVKM. CDR3 protein: CASSFWTSKNTGELFF. CDR3 DNA sequence: TGTGCCAGCAGTTTCTGGACTAGCAAAAACACCGGGGAGCTGTTTTTT. Variable domain in full (rest from reference TRBV28 and TRBJ2-2): DVKVTQSSRYLVKRTGEKVFLECVQDMDHENMFWYRQDPGLGLRLIYFSYDVKMKEKGDIPEGYSVSREKKERFSLILESASTNQTSMYLCASSFWTSKNTGELFFGEGSRLTVL.

The V gene is TRBV5-1, the J gene TRBJ2-5; no reliable D call. This CDR3 comprises 13 residues. V was cut by 5 bases and J by 1 base, with 9 bases left in between. Germline V gene sequence: CDR1 SGHRS, CDR2 YFSETQ. The CDR3 here is CASRQISQETQYF. The CDR3 DNA is TGCGCCAGCAGACAGATTTCCCAAGAGACCCAGTACTTC.

The rearrangement links TRBV3-1 (or the pseudogene TRBV3-2) to TRBJ2-3, with D tentatively TRBD1 (7 bases). Trimming stripped 1 base from V and 8 bases from J, with 19 bases between. This CDR3 is 16 amino acids long. Germline CDR1 is LGHDT and CDR2 is YNNKEL (reference sequence). The CDR3 DNA follows: TGTGCCAGCAGCCAAGTCTCGACAGGGACTCTGGGTACGCAGTATTTT. It specifies CASSQVSTGTLGTQYF.

The CDR3 DNA reads TGTGCCAGTAGTTCCGGACAGACTCATAATGAAAAACTGTTTTTT. Its protein is CASSSGQTHNEKLFF. The rearrangement joins TRBV19 to TRBJ1-4; weak D call: TRBD1 (6 bases). V lost 5 bases and J lost 4, with 14 bases in between. Germline lookup yields CDR1 LNHDA and CDR2 SQIVND (reference sequence). The CDR3 loop spans 15 amino acids. Full variable domain (rest looked up from reference TRBV19 and TRBJ1-4): DGGITQSPKYLFRKEGQNVTLSCEQNLNHDAMYWYRQDPGQGLRLIYYSQIVNDFQKGDIAEGYSVSREKKESFPLTVTSAQKNPTAFYLCASSSGQTHNEKLFFGSGTQLSVL.

This chain joins TRBV2 and TRBJ1-2, with a possible D match to TRBD1 (5 bases). CDR3 length: 12 residues. Trimming pared 4 bases from V and 7 bases from J, leaving 10 bases between. Germline values: CDR1 SNHLY, CDR2 FYNNEI. The CDR3 region has the DNA TGTGCCAGCAGTGTTCAGGGAGGTGGCTACACCTTC. Translating gives CASSVQGGGYTF.

As for this clone: The junction and the germline gene differ at one end; a read error may be behind it. V is TRBV3-1 (or the pseudogene TRBV3-2) and J is TRBJ2-1, with a weak D call TRBD1 (5 bases). Germline V gene data show CDR1 as LGHDT and CDR2 as YNNKEL (reference sequence). The CDR3 runs 14 residues. The CDR3 DNA is TGTGCCAGCAGCGACCTATGGACGGACAACGAGCAGTTCTTC. Its protein product is CASSDLWTDNEQFF.

The rearrangement links TRBV7-9 to TRBJ2-7; D is unclear. Germline V gives CDR1 SEHNR, CDR2 FQNEAQ (reference sequence). The CDR3 is 15 amino acids. V gave up 3 bases and J gave up 2 bases, with 14 bases separating them. In DNA form, the CDR3 reads TGTGCCAGCAGCTTGTCAGACATTCCACCCTACGAGCAGTACTTC. It specifies CASSLSDIPPYEQYF.